The clone carrying this TCR beta chain turned up a few times. Its target is not known. With each sample, at least 5.5 micrograms of total RNA were extracted. These data come from a study of blood T cells in healthy people across ages. Germline CDR1 LGHDT, CDR2 YNNKEL (reference sequence). Trimming stripped 4 bases from V and 3 bases from J, with 19 bases between. CDR3 length: 16 residues. A second PCR, run for roughly 6 to 11 cycles, used a sample-barcoded 5' primer plus a J-beta primer mix. MiXCR was run by TCRdb on the 5' RACE reads, yielding one entry per CDR3 protein. The data show 550,000 to 750,000 distinct CDR3 sequences, around a fifth seen once. Findings and limits, study-wide: A greater number of naive CD4+ cells and higher diversity distinguished long-lived donors from aged donors. Conclusively comparing naive with antigen-experienced cells was impossible with unsorted PBMCs.

The sequence was obtained from a man aged 70 or older in good health. The chain recombines TRBV3-1 with TRBJ2-7, with D perhaps matching TRBD2 (6 bases). Source material: blood. CDR3 protein: CASSLPGLAGLYEQYF. The CDR3 bases are TGTGCCAGCAGCCTTCCGGGACTGGCGGGCCTCTACGAGCAGTACTTC.